This TCR beta chain was sequenced for a study of cytomegalovirus exposure and HLA in healthy donors. Study-wide results and limits: Upon later analysis, HLA-associated TCR beta chains proved more clonally expanded than other, equally common chains. There were reportedly fewer N-insertions in an Asian-associated ancestry cluster than the roughly 670-donor mean, in a later analysis. There were some V segments, including TRBV6-2 and TRBV6-3, excluded as indistinguishable.

As to this clone: Antigen unknown.

The ends lost 5 bases at V and 5 bases at J; junction bases unmatched: 9. The CDR3 has 15 residues. CDR1 GTSNPN and CDR2 SVGIG come from the germline V gene (reference sequence). The PCR was carried out with 60 Vbeta primers and 13 Jbeta primers. Data came from immunoSEQ multiplex PCR; TCRdb stores just in-frame clones and leaves some out. The listing contains about 160,000 clones. The chain carries TRBV30 and TRBJ2-2, with 9 bases matching TRBD1. This sequence was found in a man under 40 in good health and CMV-seronegative. Sequenced sample: PBMCs. CDR3 amino acids: CAWHYRDRVTGELFF. In DNA, the CDR3 is TGTGCCTGGCACTACCGGGACAGGGTTACCGGGGAGCTGTTTTTT.